A selection of T cell receptor beta chains follows, all from one sample in a study of blood T cell repertoires in COVID-19. Data came from immunoSEQ multiplex PCR; TCRdb stores just in-frame clones and leaves some out. The table has about 150,000 clones, around 81% seen once. Sequencing was done on a sample of peripheral blood. Source of these receptors: a human donor with acute or convalescent COVID-19. The donor label of this sample is uncertain. Each CDR3 is given with its conserved first and last residue. A D gene is named only where the DNA matches it firmly. Clone size appears in some rows only: once, few, many, or a class for an expanded clone.

size: .; D: TRBD1; V: TRBV19; J: TRBJ1-2; DNA: TGTGCCAGTAGTCGGTCGGGACAGGGGAACTATGGCTACACCTTC; CDR3: CASSRSGQGNYGYTF
size: .; D: .; V: TRBV7-9; J: TRBJ2-3; DNA: TGTGCCAGCAGCTTAGATTCTAGAACAGATACGCAGTATTTT; CDR3: CASSLDSRTDTQYF
size: .; D: TRBD1; V: TRBV2; J: TRBJ2-7; DNA: TGTGCCAGCAGGCAGGGGGCGCCCTACGAGCAGTACTTC; CDR3: CASRQGAPYEQYF
size: .; D: TRBD1; V: TRBV29-1; J: TRBJ2-7; DNA: TGCAGCGTCGTGGGACAGGGGGCGGGCGAGCAGTACTTC; CDR3: CSVVGQGAGEQYF
size: .; D: .; V: TRBV6-1; J: TRBJ1-5; DNA: TGTGCCAGCAGTGAAGAGCCTGAGGAGCCCCAGCATTTT; CDR3: CASSEEPEEPQHF
size: .; D: .; V: TRBV9; J: TRBJ2-6; DNA: TGTGCCAGCAGCGTAGCTACTGGGGCCAACGTCCTGACTTTC; CDR3: CASSVATGANVLTF
size: few; D: .; V: TRBV7-8; J: TRBJ2-5; DNA: TGTGCCAGCAGCCATTCCCTGCTAGAAGAGACCCAGTACTTC; CDR3: CASSHSLLEETQYF
size: .; D: .; V: TRBV5-1; J: TRBJ2-1; DNA: TGCGCCAGCACGACCTCCGGGAACATACCTTACAATGAGCAGTTCTTC; CDR3: CASTTSGNIPYNEQFF
size: .; D: TRBD1; V: TRBV30; J: TRBJ1-1; DNA: TGTGCCTGGAGTTGGGGGACAGGTCTAGGGACTGAAGCTTTCTTT; CDR3: CAWSWGTGLGTEAFF
size: few; D: TRBD2; V: TRBV7-9; J: TRBJ2-7; DNA: TGTGCCAGCAGCTTAACGGGGGGTTCGGTCGAGCAGTACTTC; CDR3: CASSLTGGSVEQYF
size: few; D: .; V: TRBV19; J: TRBJ2-3; DNA: TGTGCCAGTCAAAGGGGAAGCACAGATACGCAGTATTTT; CDR3: CASQRGSTDTQYF
size: .; D: .; V: TRBV3-1/TRBV3-2; J: TRBJ1-5; DNA: TGTGCCAGCAGCCAAGCTCAGGATCAGCCCCAGCATTTT; CDR3: CASSQAQDQPQHF
size: few; D: .; V: TRBV11-1; J: TRBJ2-5; DNA: TGTGCCAGCAGTACACAGTACCAAGAGACCCAGTACTTC; CDR3: CASSTQYQETQYF
size: .; D: .; V: TRBV7-9; J: TRBJ1-2; DNA: TGTGCCAGCAGCTGGGAGGGCTATCGAGGCTACACCTTC; CDR3: CASSWEGYRGYTF
size: .; D: .; V: TRBV27; J: TRBJ1-1; DNA: TGTGCCAGCAGAGACCTACTTACAGGGTTGAACACTGAAGCTTTCTTT; CDR3: CASRDLLTGLNTEAFF
size: .; D: TRBD1; V: TRBV6-6; J: TRBJ2-2; DNA: TGTGCCAGCAGTTACAGGGGGCAAGGCGGGGAGCTGTTTTTT; CDR3: CASSYRGQGGELFF
size: .; D: TRBD1; V: TRBV2; J: TRBJ2-1; DNA: TGTGCCAGCAGTGAATTGGGACAGGGTACAAATGAGCAGTTCTTC; CDR3: CASSELGQGTNEQFF
size: .; D: TRBD1; V: TRBV6-5; J: TRBJ1-2; DNA: TGTGCCAGCTCAAGGACAGGGGGGAGCTATGGCTACACCTTC; CDR3: CASSRTGGSYGYTF
size: .; D: TRBD1; V: TRBV5-4; J: TRBJ1-2; DNA: TGTGCCAGCAGCTTGGTAGGACAGGGCTTAGGCTACACCTTC; CDR3: CASSLVGQGLGYTF
size: .; D: TRBD1; V: TRBV27; J: TRBJ2-7; DNA: TGTGCCAGCGGCTTCAAAGGGGGCAACGAGCAGTACTTC; CDR3: CASGFKGGNEQYF
size: .; D: .; V: TRBV2; J: TRBJ1-5; DNA: TGTGCCAGCAGTGCCGGGAACTTAAATCAGCCCCAGCATTTT; CDR3: CASSAGNLNQPQHF
size: .; D: .; V: TRBV7-6; J: TRBJ2-2; DNA: TGTGCCAGCAGTGTTTCCGGGACACTCTACACCGGGGAGCTGTTTTTT; CDR3: CASSVSGTLYTGELFF
size: .; D: .; V: TRBV12-3/TRBV12-4; J: TRBJ2-2; DNA: TGTGCCAGCAGTTTCCCCCGCGTCGGGGAGCTGTTTTTT; CDR3: CASSFPRVGELFF
size: .; D: TRBD1; V: TRBV13; J: TRBJ1-1; DNA: TGTGCCAGCAGCCGGACAGGGTCTCTGGGTCGAGGCTTGAACACTGAAGCTTTCTTT; CDR3: CASSRTGSLGRGLNTEAFF
size: .; D: .; V: TRBV6-5; J: TRBJ2-3; DNA: TGTGCCAGCGCGAGCCTTAGCACAGATACGCAGTATTTT; CDR3: CASASLSTDTQYF
size: .; D: TRBD1; V: TRBV4-1; J: TRBJ2-1; DNA: TGCGCCAGCAGCTTTAGACAGGGGGCGATCTACAATGAGCAGTTCTTC; CDR3: CASSFRQGAIYNEQFF
size: once; D: .; V: TRBV9; J: TRBJ2-5; DNA: TGTGCCAGCAGCGTAAAAGGGGTAAGCCAAGAGACCCAGTACTTC; CDR3: CASSVKGVSQETQYF
size: .; D: TRBD1; V: TRBV5-1; J: TRBJ1-1; DNA: TGCGCCAGCAGCTCCGAAGGGGCAGGGGGTTCAGCTTTCTTT; CDR3: CASSSEGAGGSAFF
size: .; D: .; V: TRBV9; J: TRBJ2-3; DNA: TGTGCCAGCAGCCCTCTTCGCCGGGCAGATACGCAGTATTTT; CDR3: CASSPLRRADTQYF
size: .; D: TRBD1; V: TRBV3-1/TRBV3-2; J: TRBJ1-3; DNA: TGTGCCAGCAGCCAAGGACAGGGGACTAATCTTGTATACACCATATATTTT; CDR3: CASSQGQGTNLVYTIYF
size: .; D: TRBD1; V: TRBV11-2; J: TRBJ1-2; DNA: TGTGCCAGCAGCTGGACAGGGAAGCTGGATGGCTACACCTTC; CDR3: CASSWTGKLDGYTF
size: .; D: .; V: TRBV18; J: TRBJ1-2; DNA: TGTGCCAGCTCACCCGAGGGCCTTGAGGGCGGCTACACCTTC; CDR3: CASSPEGLEGGYTF
size: .; D: .; V: TRBV19; J: TRBJ2-1; DNA: TGTGCCAGTAGTATTGGCAGTTACAATGAGCAGTTCTTC; CDR3: CASSIGSYNEQFF
size: .; D: TRBD1; V: TRBV6-5; J: TRBJ1-6; DNA: TGTGCCAGCAGCGTATCGGGACAGTTTAATTCACCCCTCCACTTT; CDR3: CASSVSGQFNSPLHF
size: .; D: .; V: TRBV30; J: TRBJ1-2; DNA: TGTGCCTGGAGGACGGAGCCCGCGTCCGCTGGCTACACCTTC; CDR3: CAWRTEPASAGYTF
size: .; D: .; V: TRBV2; J: TRBJ1-1; DNA: TGTGCCAGCGCCAGGGAGAACACTGAAGCTTTCTTT; CDR3: CASARENTEAFF
size: .; D: .; V: TRBV10-1; J: TRBJ1-5; DNA: TGCGCCAGCAGTGACAGGGCTAGCAATCAGCCCCAGCATTTT; CDR3: CASSDRASNQPQHF
size: .; D: TRBD1; V: TRBV19; J: TRBJ2-5; DNA: TGTGCCAGTAGTATGGACAGGGGGCGCGGGACCCAGTACTTC; CDR3: CASSMDRGRGTQYF
size: few; D: TRBD1; V: TRBV11-2; J: TRBJ1-1; DNA: TGTGCCAGCAGCTCCACGACAGGGGCTCACACTGAAGCTTTCTTT; CDR3: CASSSTTGAHTEAFF
size: .; D: .; V: TRBV6-5; J: TRBJ1-6; DNA: TGTGCCAGCAAGGGAATGAACAGGGACAATTCACCCCTCCACTTT; CDR3: CASKGMNRDNSPLHF
size: .; D: .; V: TRBV5-1; J: TRBJ2-2; DNA: TGCGCCAGCAGCTTGGGGGACTACACCGGGGAGCTGTTTTTT; CDR3: CASSLGDYTGELFF
size: .; D: TRBD1; V: TRBV6-5; J: TRBJ1-1; DNA: TGTGCCAGCAGTTACACAGGGGGTACCGGGGCTGAAGCTTTCTTT; CDR3: CASSYTGGTGAEAFF
size: once; D: .; V: TRBV30; J: TRBJ2-3; DNA: TGTGCCTGGAGTAGACAGGCCCAAATGGATACGCAGTATTTT; CDR3: CAWSRQAQMDTQYF
size: few; D: .; V: TRBV11-2; J: TRBJ2-2; DNA: TGTGCCAGCAGCTTAGTCCGGAGGCCCGGGGAGCTGTTTTTT; CDR3: CASSLVRRPGELFF
size: .; D: .; V: TRBV19; J: TRBJ1-1; DNA: TGTGCCAGTAGTGACGGGACTCTCAAACCGAACACTGAAGCTTTCTTT; CDR3: CASSDGTLKPNTEAFF
size: .; D: TRBD1; V: TRBV28; J: TRBJ1-5; DNA: TGTGCCAGCAGTTCAGGGGGTAGGGCCGGTCAGCCCCAGCATTTT; CDR3: CASSSGGRAGQPQHF
size: .; D: .; V: TRBV2; J: TRBJ1-2; DNA: TGTGCCAGCAGTGAACTGGCGGATAACTATGGCTACACCTTC; CDR3: CASSELADNYGYTF
size: .; D: .; V: TRBV10-3; J: TRBJ2-5; DNA: TGTGCCATCAGTGGGGTCAGGGGAAGCCAAGAGACCCAGTACTTC; CDR3: CAISGVRGSQETQYF
size: .; D: .; V: TRBV19; J: TRBJ1-1; DNA: TGTGCCAGTAGTCCCTGGGGGGGACCTTCAAGGGCTTTCTTT; CDR3: CASSPWGGPSRAFF
size: .; D: .; V: TRBV20-1; J: TRBJ2-5; DNA: TGCAGTGGACAGAACAAGGAGACCCAGTACTTC; CDR3: CSGQNKETQYF
size: .; D: .; V: TRBV2; J: TRBJ1-2; DNA: TGTGCCAGCAGTGAAGGCAGTTACTATGGCTACACCTTC; CDR3: CASSEGSYYGYTF
size: .; D: TRBD1; V: TRBV6-4; J: TRBJ2-3; DNA: TGTGCCAGCAGCCGGACAGGGGGCACAGATACGCAGTATTTT; CDR3: CASSRTGGTDTQYF
size: .; D: .; V: TRBV12-3/TRBV12-4; J: TRBJ2-1; DNA: TGTGCCAGCAGTTTATACACCCCTTGGGAGCAGTTCTTC; CDR3: CASSLYTPWEQFF
size: .; D: .; V: TRBV14; J: TRBJ2-3; DNA: TGTGCCAGCAGCCAAGCGGCGGGGCCCGGGGATACGCAGTATTTT; CDR3: CASSQAAGPGDTQYF
size: .; D: TRBD1; V: TRBV2; J: TRBJ2-1; DNA: TGTGCCAGCAGCCAAACAGGGGTCAATGAGCAGTTCTTC; CDR3: CASSQTGVNEQFF
size: .; D: TRBD1; V: TRBV12-3/TRBV12-4; J: TRBJ1-2; DNA: TGTGCCAGCAGTACGGGACAGGCCGGCTACACCTTC; CDR3: CASSTGQAGYTF
size: .; D: .; V: TRBV19; J: TRBJ1-5; DNA: TGTGCCAGTAGTATCAAGGGGGGGGATCAGCCCCAGCATTTT; CDR3: CASSIKGGDQPQHF
size: .; D: .; V: TRBV14; J: TRBJ1-2; DNA: TGTGCCAGCAGCCCCAGGGCAGATGGAGCGGGTGGCTACACCTTC; CDR3: CASSPRADGAGGYTF
size: .; D: .; V: TRBV12-3/TRBV12-4; J: TRBJ2-1; DNA: TGTGCCAGTCACAGTGTCTCCTACAATGAGCAGTTCTTC; CDR3: CASHSVSYNEQFF